This TCR beta chain stems from a study of blood T cell repertoires in COVID-19. Across the whole study: COVID-19 samples collected from the United States, Italy and Spain covered acute and convalescent phases. Sample material is recorded as cDNA or gDNA derived from T cells, B-cell-depleted T cells, or PBMCs.

This CDR3 has 14 amino acids. Germline V gene sequence: CDR1 SGHRS, CDR2 YFSETQ. The V gene end was trimmed by 5 bases and the J gene end by 7 bases; junction bases not matched to a gene: 12. Per the original methods: Amplifying reference gene primers gave estimates of nucleated cell counts. Sequencing used immunoSEQ multiplex PCR; TCRdb keeps in-frame clones, though not all of them. The V and J calls and clone size were taken over from that table, and D and trimming were inferred from the DNA. This sample has about 230,000 clones, with over 65% found just once. V usage is TRBV5-1 and J usage is TRBJ2-7; 7 bases align to TRBD1. The receptor's source is a woman aged 70-85 years with active or convalescent COVID-19. Sequencing was carried out using peripheral blood. The CDR3 here is CASRATTGSEEQYF. CDR3 nucleotide sequence: TGCGCCAGCAGGGCTACGACAGGGTCGGAAGAGCAGTACTTC.